The 29 T cell receptor beta chains below come from one sample, sequenced in a study of blood T cell repertoires in COVID-19. Profiled with immunoSEQ multiplex PCR; TCRdb holds only in-frame clones, not every one. The repertoire includes some 190,000 clones, 75% to 90% of them detected once, and around 6.9% sits in the top ten. The sequenced sample consisted of peripheral blood. The receptors here all came from a man aged 55-75 years with acute or convalescent COVID-19.

The chain employs TRBV6-4 and TRBJ2-7, with TRBD1 identical over 7 bases. Germline values: CDR1 MRHNA, CDR2 SNTAGT. The V gene end was trimmed by 3 bases and the J gene end by 6 bases; junction bases not matched to a gene: 5. This CDR3 region has 13 residues. The CDR3, as DNA: TGTGCCAGCAGTGAGTGGCCAGGGGGCGAGCAGTACTTC. Protein: CASSEWPGGEQYF.

The J gene is TRBJ2-5, the V gene TRBV12-5, with D maybe TRBD1 (6 bases). Trimming shortened V by 2 bases and J by 5 bases, and 24 bases separated the two germline ends. CDR1 is LGHNT, CDR2 FRNRAP, per germline. The CDR3 length is 18 residues. CDR3 residues: CASGLPSRDTGGRETQYF. The CDR3, as DNA: TGTGCTAGTGGTTTGCCAAGCCGGGACACGGGCGGAAGGGAGACCCAGTACTTC.

The chain combines TRBV14 with TRBJ1-1; 9 nucleotides match TRBD1. Germline V lookup: CDR1 SGHDN, CDR2 FVKESK. This CDR3 has 15 amino acids. The V and J ends lost 6 bases and 6 bases, in that order; junction bases with no gene match: 11. CDR3 sequence: CASRLTGGSRAEAFF. The CDR3 DNA sequence: TGTGCCAGCAGGCTAACAGGGGGCTCGAGGGCTGAAGCTTTCTTT.

The chain has TRBV10-3 and TRBJ2-7; no clear D gene. The germline V and J ends were trimmed by 3 bases and 7 bases, with 7 bases remaining between them. The CDR3 is 11 amino acids. Germline V gene lookup returns CDR1 ENHRY and CDR2 SYGVKD. In DNA form, the CDR3 reads TGTGCCATCAGTGAAGTTCGGGAGCAGTACTTC. It yields the protein CAISEVREQYF.

V and J are TRBV19 and TRBJ2-2; D is uncertain. Germline loops: CDR1 LNHDA, CDR2 SQIVND (reference sequence). V was pared by 5 bases and J by 5 bases, with 9 bases between. This CDR3 is 13 amino acids long. In DNA form, the CDR3 reads TGTGCCAGTAGTCCGACACTGACCGGGGAGCTGTTTTTT. Protein product: CASSPTLTGELFF.

This chain uses TRBV15 with TRBJ1-5; a possible D gene is TRBD1 (5 bases). V lost 4 bases and J lost 7, with 11 bases in between. The CDR3 extends over 13 amino acids. Per the germline V gene, CDR1 is LNHNV and CDR2 is YYDKDF (reference sequence). In DNA, the CDR3 is TGTGCCACCAGCATGATCTCAGGGCAGCCCCAGCATTTT. Translating it yields CATSMISGQPQHF.

CDR3 in DNA: TGTGCCAGCAGATTCATAGCGCGGGACAGGGCTGAAAATGAAAAACTGTTTTTT. The encoded protein is CASRFIARDRAENEKLFF. The rearrangement links TRBV7-3 to TRBJ1-4; 9 positions match TRBD1. V shed 6 bases and J 5 bases; nucleotides not matched to a gene: 16. Germline lookup yields CDR1 SGHTA and CDR2 FQGTGA. The length of the CDR3 is 18 residues. Combining the CDR3 with reference TRBV7-3 and TRBJ1-4 gives the whole variable domain GAGVSQTPSNKVTEKGKYVELRCDPISGHTALYWYRQSLGQGPEFLIYFQGTGAADDSGLPNDRFFAVRPEGSVSTLKIQRTERGDSAVYLCASRFIARDRAENEKLFFGSGTQLSVL.

This chain connects TRBV10-3 to TRBJ1-6; TRBD1 agrees at 7 bases. Germline loops: CDR1 ENHRY, CDR2 SYGVKD. The CDR3 runs 13 residues. The V segment lost 4 bases and the J segment 8 bases; nucleotides outside the gene matches: 2. CDR3 loop: CAISGDSDSPLHF. The CDR3 region has the DNA TGTGCCATCAGTGGGGACAGTGATTCACCCCTCCACTTT.

This chain links TRBV21-1 with TRBJ2-2; TRBD2, the table's D call, was not compared with the DNA. TRBV21-1 is annotated as a pseudogene. The CDR3 length is 15 residues. The chain's CDR3 is CASSKASGRAGELFF. The DNA for the CDR3 is TGTGCCAGCAGCAAAGCATCTGGGAGAGCCGGGGAGCTGTTTTTT.

The rearrangement links TRBV7-2 to TRBJ1-6; D gene uncertain. Between the trimmed V and J ends, which lost 1 base and 13 bases, there was a span of 8 bases. The length of the CDR3 is 12 residues. The V gene's germline CDR1 is SGHTA and CDR2 FQGNSA. The CDR3 bases are TGTGCCAGCAGCTTAGTTCTCCAGCCCCTCCACTTT. Translating it yields CASSLVLQPLHF.

The rearrangement joins TRBV6-1 to TRBJ2-4, with 8 nucleotides matching TRBD2. This CDR3 is built from 16 residues. Germline trimming cut 0 bases from V and 7 bases from J; bases unmatched to any gene: 8. Germline CDR1 reads MNHNS; CDR2 reads SASEGT. CDR3 DNA sequence: TGTGCCAGCAGTGAAGCTCGGCGGGAGGTGGGGAACATTCAGTACTTC. Residues: CASSEARREVGNIQYF.

This sequence joins TRBV12-3 or TRBV12-4 and TRBJ1-3, with D perhaps TRBD1 (6 bases). The CDR3 runs 13 residues. The V end was cut by 6 bases, the J end by 8 bases, with 14 bases between. The CDR3 nucleotides are TGTGCCAGCAGGGTGGGGGCTGGGGACACCATATATTTT. Translating it yields CASRVGAGDTIYF.

The chain links TRBV3-1 (or the pseudogene TRBV3-2) to TRBJ2-2, with D possibly matching TRBD1 (6 bases). Trimming cost V 4 bases and J 5 bases, with 11 bases left between them. CDR3 length: 14 amino acids. The germline gives CDR1 LGHDT, CDR2 YNNKEL (reference sequence). The CDR3 DNA follows: TGTGCCAGCAGCCCCCGGACAGTTACCGGGGAGCTGTTTTTT. This codes for CASSPRTVTGELFF.

The chain carries TRBV2 and TRBJ1-5; D call uncertain. Germline V gene lookup returns CDR1 SNHLY and CDR2 FYNNEI. CDR3 length equals 14 residues. The V end was cut by 7 bases, the J end by 0 bases, with 10 bases between. CDR3: CASTATNSNQPQHF. The CDR3 nucleotides are TGTGCCAGCACGGCAACTAATAGCAATCAGCCCCAGCATTTT.

The chain joins TRBV6-5 to TRBJ1-3; TRBD1 matches 9 bases. Losses at the gene ends were 6 bases for V and 6 bases for J; bases not matched to a gene: 3. The CDR3 is 13 amino acids. Germline V CDR1 and CDR2: MNHEY, SVGAGI. CDR3 loop: CASRRQGENTIYF. In nucleotides, the CDR3 is TGTGCCAGCAGGAGACAGGGGGAAAACACCATATATTTT.

The genes are TRBV19 and TRBJ1-2; TRBD1 might be the D (6 bases). The CDR3 has 14 residues. Trimming took 2 bases from V and 8 from J, leaving 15 bases between them. CDR1 is LNHDA and CDR2 is SQIVND in the germline V gene (reference sequence). The CDR3 sequence: CASSIQQGTRGYTF. CDR3 DNA sequence: TGTGCCAGTAGTATACAGCAGGGGACGCGGGGCTACACCTTC.

This chain joins TRBV25-1 and TRBJ1-2; the D is unclear. The germline gives CDR1 MGHDK, CDR2 SYGVNS. With 0 bases removed from V and 7 bases from J, the gap between germline ends came to 12 bases. This CDR3 spans 14 amino acids. The CDR3 is CASSEYTPVRGYTF. Here the CDR3 DNA reads TGTGCCAGCAGTGAATATACACCCGTCCGTGGCTACACCTTC.

This chain connects TRBV28 to TRBJ2-1; weak D call: TRBD2 (6 bases). V was cut by 3 bases and J by 3 bases, with 12 bases left in between. CDR1 and CDR2 from the germline V gene are MDHEN and SYDVKM. The CDR3 has 15 residues. The CDR3 here is CASSLGEANYNEQFF. The CDR3 DNA reads TGTGCCAGCAGTTTGGGGGAGGCAAACTACAATGAGCAGTTCTTC.

This clone has a handful of counts. The V gene is TRBV7-2, the J gene TRBJ2-7, with D possibly TRBD1 on 5 matching bases. The CDR3 runs to 15 residues. CDR1 SGHTA and CDR2 FQGNSA come from the germline V gene. V lost 3 bases and J 4 bases, leaving 16 bases between the germline ends. The CDR3 DNA reads as TGTGCCAGCAGCTTTATATCATTTGACAGTTACGAGCAGTACTTC. It encodes CASSFISFDSYEQYF.

This chain joins TRBV3-1 (or the pseudogene TRBV3-2) and TRBJ2-4, with 14 bases identical to TRBD2. Per germline, CDR1 LGHDT and CDR2 YNNKEL (reference sequence). This CDR3 spans 16 amino acids. Unmatched junction bases numbered 7, after V lost 5 bases and J lost 7 bases. The CDR3 DNA sequence: TGTGCCAGCAGCATCGGGACTAGCGGGAGAAGGAACATTCAGTACTTC. Protein: CASSIGTSGRRNIQYF.

The V call is TRBV3-1 (or the pseudogene TRBV3-2), the J call TRBJ2-4; D is undetermined. Germline assignment: CDR1 LGHDT and CDR2 YNNKEL (reference sequence). The V gene lost 0 bases and the J gene lost 6 bases, with 9 bases spanning the gap. CDR3 length equals 14 residues. In DNA, the CDR3 is TGTGCCAGCAGCCAAGAGGGCCCCGGAAACATTCAGTACTTC. It yields the protein CASSQEGPGNIQYF.

The chain employs TRBV29-1 and TRBJ2-1, with 7 bases fitting TRBD1. J gave up 4 bases and V 8 bases, and 11 bases lay outside the gene matches. The CDR3 runs to 14 residues. Per germline, CDR1 SQVTM and CDR2 ANQGSEA. CDR3 DNA sequence: TGCAGCACCCACGACAGGGCTGGATACAATGAGCAGTTCTTC. The encoded protein is CSTHDRAGYNEQFF.

The CDR3 reads CASSQGSGDQPQHF. For the CDR3, the DNA is TGTGCCAGCAGCCAAGGGTCAGGGGATCAGCCCCAGCATTTT. The chain employs TRBV3-1 (or the pseudogene TRBV3-2) and TRBJ1-5; D is perhaps TRBD1 (6 bases). The CDR3 length is 14 residues. Per germline, CDR1 LGHDT and CDR2 YNNKEL (reference sequence). Trimming took 1 base from V and 5 from J, leaving 9 bases between them.

The V gene is TRBV5-1, the J gene TRBJ2-3; TRBD1 matches 9 bases. With 0 bases clipped from V and 2 bases from J, the junction kept 7 bases outside the gene matches. Germline values: CDR1 SGHRS, CDR2 YFSETQ. CDR3 size: 17 residues. The CDR3 DNA follows: TGCGCCAGCAGCTTGGGGGGACAGGGAGGAACCACAGATACGCAGTATTTT. Translated, it gives CASSLGGQGGTTDTQYF.

This rearrangement joins TRBV9 to TRBJ2-3; 13 bases agree with TRBD2. V lost 0 bases, J lost 6 bases, and 4 bases stayed unmatched. This CDR3 spans 16 amino acids. CDR1 is SGDLS and CDR2 is YYNGEE in the germline V gene. The CDR3 loop reads CASSVEGTSGADTQYF. The CDR3 coding sequence is TGTGCCAGCAGCGTAGAGGGGACTAGCGGGGCCGATACGCAGTATTTT.

This clone came up a few times. This sequence joins TRBV2 and TRBJ1-1, with D perhaps matching TRBD1 (6 bases). This CDR3 is 12 amino acids long. Germline assignment: CDR1 SNHLY and CDR2 FYNNEI. Trimming removed 7 bases from V and 3 bases from J, with 9 bases in between. CDR3 in amino acids: CASTQGYTEAFF. CDR3 nucleotide sequence: TGTGCCAGCACACAGGGTTACACTGAAGCTTTCTTT.

The chain uses TRBV7-2 and TRBJ2-5; 8 positions match TRBD1. V was clipped by 3 bases and J by 4 bases; unmatched bases: 10. The CDR3 is 16 amino acids. From germline, CDR1 is SGHTA and CDR2 FQGNSA. The CDR3 nucleotides are TGTGCCAGCAGCTTCGGACAGGGAAATATTGGAGAGACCCAGTACTTC. Its protein product is CASSFGQGNIGETQYF.

This chain links TRBV27 with TRBJ1-5, with TRBD1 matching 7 bases. V shed 6 bases and J 4 bases; nucleotides not matched to a gene: 18. The CDR3 runs to 18 residues. CDR1 is MNHEY, CDR2 SMNVEV, per germline (reference sequence). The CDR3 loop reads CASRLRGVKGSTNQPQHF. In DNA, the CDR3 is TGTGCCAGCAGACTCAGGGGGGTGAAGGGGAGTACGAATCAGCCCCAGCATTTT.

This clone was seen a single time. The V and J genes are TRBV12-3 or TRBV12-4 and TRBJ1-2; 7 bases are a match to TRBD1. The V gene end was trimmed by 5 bases and the J gene end by 8 bases; junction bases not matched to a gene: 8. CDR3 length equals 13 residues. CDR3 coding DNA: TGTGCCAGCAGTCGTAACAGGGGAGCGGGCTACACCTTC. It codes for CASSRNRGAGYTF.